This T cell receptor beta chain was recovered during a study of T cells in Graves' hyperthyroidism and ophthalmopathy. In the study overall: Initial diagnosis, before any treatment, was when peripheral blood was collected.

Study findings and constraints: Most thyroid clonotypes with frequency above 0.001 were detected in blood.

There are a few counts of this clonotype. Its antigen is unknown. At one end the junction does not follow the germline gene, possibly because of a read error. The germline CDR1 and CDR2 sequences are SEHNR and FQNEAQ (reference sequence). The CDR3 loop spans 14 amino acids. From RNA transcripts, TCR beta CDR3 regions were amplified. The TCR CDR3 first-round RT-PCR relied on the HTBI primer set. TCRdb processed the multiplex PCR reads anew with MiXCR; each CDR3 protein has one entry. The sample contains 600,000 to 700,000 distinct CDR3 sequences, around 15% of which appear only once. The rearrangement joins TRBV7-9 to TRBJ1-1; perhaps TRBD1 as D (5 bases). The sequence came from a woman in her forties with Graves' ophthalmopathy. The specimen sequenced was blood. CDR3 region: CTSRDGGPGREAFF. The CDR3 bases are TGTACCAGCAGGGATGGGGGACCGGGTAGGGAAGCTTTCTTT.